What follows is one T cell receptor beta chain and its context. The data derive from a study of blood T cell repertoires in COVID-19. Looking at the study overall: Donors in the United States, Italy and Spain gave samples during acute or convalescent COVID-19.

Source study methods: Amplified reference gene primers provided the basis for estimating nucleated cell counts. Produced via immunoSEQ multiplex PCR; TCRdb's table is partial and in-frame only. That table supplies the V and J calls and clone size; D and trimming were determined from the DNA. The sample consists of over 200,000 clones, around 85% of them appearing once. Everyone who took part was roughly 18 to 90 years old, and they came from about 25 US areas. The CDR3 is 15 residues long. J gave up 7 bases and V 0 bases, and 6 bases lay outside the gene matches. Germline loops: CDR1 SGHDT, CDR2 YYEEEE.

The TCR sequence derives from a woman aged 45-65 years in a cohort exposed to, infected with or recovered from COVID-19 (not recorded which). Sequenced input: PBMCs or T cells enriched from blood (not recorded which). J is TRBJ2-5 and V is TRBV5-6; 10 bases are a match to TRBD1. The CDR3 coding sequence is TGTGCCAGCAGCTTGGGGGACAGGGGCCTCGGGACCCAGTACTTC. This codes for CASSLGDRGLGTQYF.